A selection of T cell receptor beta chains follows, all from one sample in a study of shared clonotypes between healthy human individuals. TCRdb's table, derived via immunoSEQ multiplex PCR, lists solely in-frame clones and lacks some. This table holds about 230,000 clones, approximately 65% found once. The specimen was memory CD4+ T cells sorted from blood. These receptors came from a man aged 25 to 45 in good health. Both conserved end residues are part of each CDR3. Fields, in order: CDR3 length, J gene, D gene, V gene, clone size, CDR3 DNA, CDR3 protein. D genes are given only for firm matches. Expanded clones get a size class; other rows say once, few or many, or leave the size out.

13	TRBJ2-4	TRBD1	TRBV28	few	TGTGCCAGCAGTATCACAGGGGCCCCCAATCAGTACTTC	CASSITGAPNQYF
15	TRBJ2-2	TRBD1	TRBV7-3	.	TGTGCCAGCAGCCTAGATACAGGGGTCCCCGGGGAGCTGTTTTTT	CASSLDTGVPGELFF
15	TRBJ2-7	TRBD2	TRBV7-3	.	TGTGCCAGCAGCTCGGGACTAGCGGGCCGCCACGAGCAGTACTTC	CASSSGLAGRHEQYF
14	TRBJ2-2	TRBD2	TRBV9	.	TGTGCCAGTCGGGAGGGCCTCAACACCGGGGAGCTGTTTTTT	CASREGLNTGELFF
17	TRBJ2-3	.	TRBV4-2	once	TGTGCCAGCAGCCAAGGAAGCCGGGGTGCTAGCACAGATACGCAGTATTTT	CASSQGSRGASTDTQYF
16	TRBJ2-5	.	TRBV11-2	.	TGTGCCAGCAGCTTAGCATCCGGGTCCCAAGCAGAGACCCAGTACTTC	CASSLASGSQAETQYF
14	TRBJ2-3	.	TRBV5-1	.	TGCGCCAGCAGCCCGGGGCTAGCCACAGATACGCAGTATTTT	CASSPGLATDTQYF
14	TRBJ2-7	.	TRBV28	.	TGTGCCAGCAGTTTAGGGGGAAGCCTCTACGAGCAGTACTTC	CASSLGGSLYEQYF
13	TRBJ1-2	.	TRBV29-1	.	TGCAGCGTGACCCCCATAGCTAACTATGGCTACACCTTC	CSVTPIANYGYTF
15	TRBJ2-3	.	TRBV15	.	TGTGCCACCAGCAGAGATGGCGGGGACACAGATACGCAGTATTTT	CATSRDGGDTDTQYF
14	TRBJ2-5	.	TRBV11-2	once	TGTGCCAGCGCCCCATCGCGCTCTCAAGAGACCCAGTACTTC	CASAPSRSQETQYF
13	TRBJ1-5	.	TRBV27	few	TGTGCCAGCAGTTTCCGGGAAGCAGAGCCCCAGCATTTT	CASSFREAEPQHF
16	TRBJ2-3	TRBD2	TRBV5-4	.	TGTGCCAGCAGCTTGGAGCTAGCGGGAAGCACAGATACGCAGTATTTT	CASSLELAGSTDTQYF
18	TRBJ2-1	TRBD2	TRBV11-3	once	TGTGCCAGCAGCTTAGCAGGGGGTAGCGGGGGATTGGATGCTGAGCAGTTCTTC	CASSLAGGSGGLDAEQFF
15	TRBJ2-3	.	TRBV7-3	few	TGTGCCAGCAGCTTTCTCCCGGCTAGCACAGATACGCAGTATTTT	CASSFLPASTDTQYF
12	TRBJ2-3	.	TRBV5-6	.	TGTGCCAGCAGACCGGGGGCAGATACGCAGTATTTT	CASRPGADTQYF